The 6 T cell receptor beta chains reported below all come from one sample, sequenced in a study of PD-1 blockade in classical Hodgkin lymphoma. Profiling relied on immunoSEQ multiplex PCR, and the TCRdb table lists in-frame clones only, not all of them. Of around 93,000 clones in the sample, about 77% were seen once. Time point denoted: cycle 4 day 1 (C4D1), after more than five weeks of nivolumab. Exposure to brentuximab vedotin varied, and each patient had relapsed following autologous stem cell transplantation. This specimen was peripheral blood mononuclear cells (PBMCs), taken before the fourth cycle of nivolumab. The source is a human donor with classical Hodgkin lymphoma.

V gene TRBV6-5 combines with J gene TRBJ2-6; D unclear. V was shortened by 0 bases and J by 4 bases, with 4 bases between the two germline ends. The V gene's germline CDR1 is MNHEY and CDR2 SVGAGI. This CDR3 has 14 amino acids. The CDR3 is CASSYSIGANVLTF. CDR3 DNA sequence: TGTGCCAGCAGTTACTCGATAGGGGCCAACGTCCTGACTTTC.

The J gene is TRBJ2-5, the V gene TRBV5-8; 14 nucleotides line up with TRBD2. CDR3 length equals 14 residues. Losses at the gene ends were 3 bases for V and 5 bases for J; bases not matched to a gene: 0. Germline CDR1 and CDR2: SGHTS and YDEGEE. CDR3 amino acids: CASSWTSGRETQYF. Written as DNA, the CDR3 is TGTGCCAGCAGCTGGACTAGCGGGAGGGAGACCCAGTACTTC. Full variable domain (missing parts from reference TRBV5-8 and TRBJ2-5): EAGVTQSPTHLIKTRGQQATLRCSPISGHTSVYWYQQALGLGLQFLLWYDEGEERNRGNFPPRFSGRQFPNYSSELNVNALELEDSALYLCASSWTSGRETQYFGPGTRLLVL.

The V and J genes are TRBV4-1 and TRBJ1-1, with a weak D call TRBD1 (5 bases). Germline loops: CDR1 MGHRA, CDR2 YSYEKL. Between the trimmed V and J ends, which lost 6 bases and 3 bases, there was a span of 11 bases. The CDR3 contains 13 residues. The CDR3 sequence is CASSYGGYTEAFF. In nucleotides, the CDR3 is TGCGCCAGCAGTTATGGGGGATACACTGAAGCTTTCTTT.

The V call is TRBV5-4, the J call TRBJ1-5; TRBD1 is a possible D gene (5 bases). Trimming shortened V by 9 bases and J by 3 bases, and 10 bases separated the two germline ends. Germline values: CDR1 SGHNT, CDR2 YYREEE (reference sequence). This CDR3 is 12 amino acids long. The DNA of the CDR3 is TGTGCCACGGGACCGCACAATCAGCCCCAGCATTTT. This encodes CATGPHNQPQHF. Based on the CDR3 plus reference TRBV5-4 and TRBJ1-5, the full variable domain is ETGVTQSPTHLIKTRGQQVTLRCSSQSGHNTVSWYQQALGQGPQFIFQYYREEENGRGNFPPRFSGLQFPNYSSELNVNALELDDSALYLCATGPHNQPQHFGDGTRLSIL.

This chain joins TRBV2 and TRBJ2-2; 12 nucleotides line up with TRBD2. Losses at the gene ends were 5 bases for V and 5 bases for J; bases not matched to a gene: 12. From germline, CDR1 is SNHLY and CDR2 FYNNEI. This CDR3 has 18 amino acids. The CDR3 region has the DNA TGTGCCAGCAGTACTCGGACTAGCGGGGATCAATCGACCGGGGAGCTGTTTTTT. Its protein product is CASSTRTSGDQSTGELFF.

V and J are TRBV5-4 and TRBJ2-1; a possible D gene is TRBD2 (6 bases). This CDR3 is built from 16 residues. Germline assignment: CDR1 SGHNT and CDR2 YYREEE (reference sequence). V lost 4 bases and J 6 bases, leaving 20 bases between the germline ends. The DNA for the CDR3 is TGTGCCAGCAGCCCCATGGCTAGCGCCCCAGTCAATGAGCAGTTCTTC. Amino acid sequence: CASSPMASAPVNEQFF.